This T cell receptor beta chain was retrieved from a study of OX40 agonist ivuxolimab in advanced cancers. Study-level background: At 82.7% male, the cohort had a mean age of about 60 years, ranging from 23 to 79.

Patients were ineligible given autoimmune disease history or systemic immunosuppression. For this clone: Its specificity is unknown.

Per germline, CDR1 SEHNR and CDR2 FQNEAQ (reference sequence). This CDR3 is built from 16 residues. The ends were cut back, 4 bases at V and 1 base at J, with 14 bases in the middle. Notes on the study in general: The average count of expanded clones was higher among CD8+ T cells than among CD4+. Expansion of clones was among the lowest in partial responders at 0.1-3.0 mg/kg.

Clones were read by immunoSEQ multiplex PCR, and TCRdb kept only the in-frame ones, dropping some. This sample has 75,000 to 100,000 clones; 91% occur once, and the top ten carry about 0.31%. The sample here was CD4+ or CD8+ T cells sorted from blood, taken in a trial of the OX40 agonist ivuxolimab. V and J are TRBV7-9 and TRBJ1-5; the D is unclear. The sequence came from an adult with an advanced solid tumor such as melanoma, head and neck, liver or kidney cancer. CDR3 region: CASSSFGSGSNQPQHF. The CDR3 DNA reads TGTGCCAGCAGCTCCTTCGGGTCGGGGAGCAATCAGCCCCAGCATTTT.